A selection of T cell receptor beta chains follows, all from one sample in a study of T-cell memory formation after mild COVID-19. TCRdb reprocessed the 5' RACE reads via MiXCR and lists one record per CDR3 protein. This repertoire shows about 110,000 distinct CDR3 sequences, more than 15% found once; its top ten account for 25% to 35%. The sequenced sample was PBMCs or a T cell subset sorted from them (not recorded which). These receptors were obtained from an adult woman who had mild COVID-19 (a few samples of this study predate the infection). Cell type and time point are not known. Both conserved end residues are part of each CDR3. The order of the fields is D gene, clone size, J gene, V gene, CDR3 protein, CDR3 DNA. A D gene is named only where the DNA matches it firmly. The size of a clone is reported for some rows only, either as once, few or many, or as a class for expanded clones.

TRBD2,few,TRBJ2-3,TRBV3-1,CASSLPSGGGPDTQYF,TGTGCCAGCAGCCTCCCTAGCGGGGGCGGGCCAGATACGCAGTATTTT
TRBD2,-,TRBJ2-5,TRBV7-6,CASSLVLLGLAGNETQYF,TGTGCCAGCAGCTTAGTTCTATTGGGGCTAGCGGGAAACGAGACCCAGTACTTC
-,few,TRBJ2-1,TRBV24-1,CATSDLGEQFF,TGTGCCACCAGTGATTTGGGTGAGCAGTTCTTC
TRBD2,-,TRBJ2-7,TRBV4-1,CASSLLAGESYEQYF,TGCGCCAGCAGCCTCCTTGCGGGGGAATCCTACGAGCAGTACTTC
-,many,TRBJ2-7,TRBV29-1,CSVDGDGRYEQYF,TGCAGCGTTGATGGGGACGGACGCTACGAGCAGTACTTC
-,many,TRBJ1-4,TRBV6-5,CASRETGMTRPNEKLFF,TGTGCCAGCAGGGAAACAGGGATGACACGTCCTAATGAAAAACTGTTTTTT
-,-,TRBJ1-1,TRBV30,CAWSVPGPPNTEAFF,TGTGCCTGGAGTGTACCCGGACCCCCGAACACTGAAGCTTTCTTT
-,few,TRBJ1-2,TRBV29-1,CSVRYTYGYTF,TGCAGCGTTAGATATACCTATGGCTACACCTTC
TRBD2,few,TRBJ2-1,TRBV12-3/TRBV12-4,CASSVGAGVIQREQFF,TGTGCCAGCAGCGTCGGGGCGGGAGTGATTCAACGTGAGCAGTTCTTC
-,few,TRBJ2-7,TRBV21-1,CASSTPGESGEPGYEQYF,TGTGCCAGCAGCACCCCAGGAGAGTCGGGGGAGCCAGGCTACGAGCAGTACTTC
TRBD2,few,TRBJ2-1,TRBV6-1,CASSDGLAGLNEQFF,TGTGCCAGCAGTGATGGCCTAGCGGGGCTCAATGAGCAGTTCTTC
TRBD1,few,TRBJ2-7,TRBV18,CASSPGQGRHEQYF,TGTGCCAGCTCACCAGGACAGGGTCGCCACGAGCAGTACTTC
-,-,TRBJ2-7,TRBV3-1,CASSQGTGEDRRYEQYF,TGTGCCAGCAGCCAAGGAACAGGGGAGGATAGGCGCTACGAGCAGTACTTC
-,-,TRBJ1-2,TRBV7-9,CASSLESPSYGYTF,TGTGCCAGCAGCTTAGAGAGCCCTAGCTATGGCTACACCTTC
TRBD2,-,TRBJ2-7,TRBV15,CATSTQGTSGYEQYF,TGTGCCACCAGCACCCAAGGGACTAGCGGCTACGAGCAGTACTTC
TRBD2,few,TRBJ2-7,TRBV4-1,CASSQVGTSGFYEQYF,TGCGCCAGCAGCCAAGTTGGGACTAGCGGGTTCTACGAGCAGTACTTC
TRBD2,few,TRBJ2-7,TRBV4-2,CASSHGREGRYEQYF,TGTGCCAGCAGCCATGGGCGGGAGGGCCGGTACGAGCAGTACTTC
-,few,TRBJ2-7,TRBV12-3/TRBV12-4,CASSPTRGTSYEQYF,TGTGCCAGCAGTCCCACACGGGGCACCTCCTACGAGCAGTACTTC
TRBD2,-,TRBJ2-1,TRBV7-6,CASSPRLAGGHNEQFF,TGTGCCAGCAGCCCCCGACTAGCGGGAGGGCACAATGAGCAGTTCTTC
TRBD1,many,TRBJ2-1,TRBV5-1,CASSWGQGAKEQFF,TGCGCCAGCAGCTGGGGACAGGGGGCAAAGGAGCAGTTCTTC
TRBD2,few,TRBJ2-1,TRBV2,CASSVWREGYNEQFF,TGTGCCAGCAGTGTTTGGCGGGAGGGTTACAATGAGCAGTTCTTC
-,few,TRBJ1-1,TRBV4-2,CASSQANLGAEAFF,TGTGCCAGCAGCCAAGCAAATCTGGGGGCTGAAGCTTTCTTT
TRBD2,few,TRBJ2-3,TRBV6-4,CASSEGLAGTDTQYF,TGTGCCAGCAGTGAGGGACTAGCGGGCACAGATACGCAGTATTTT
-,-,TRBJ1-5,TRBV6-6,CATSRGVDQPQHF,TGTGCCACCTCCCGAGGGGTAGATCAGCCCCAGCATTTT
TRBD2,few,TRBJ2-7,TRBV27,CASSFAGDYEQYF,TGTGCCAGCAGTTTTGCGGGAGACTACGAGCAGTACTTC
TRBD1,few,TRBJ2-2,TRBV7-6,CASRFGTDRGYTGELFF,TGTGCCAGCAGGTTCGGGACAGACCGGGGTTACACCGGGGAGCTGTTTTTT
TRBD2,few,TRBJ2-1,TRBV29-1,CSAWGLAENNEQFF,TGCAGCGCCTGGGGACTAGCGGAGAACAATGAGCAGTTCTTC
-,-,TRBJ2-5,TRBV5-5,CASSLVVQGQETQYF,TGTGCCAGCAGCTTGGTTGTACAGGGCCAAGAGACCCAGTACTTC
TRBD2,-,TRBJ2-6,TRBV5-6,CASSLPAGGTGANVLTF,TGTGCCAGCAGCTTGCCAGCGGGGGGCACTGGGGCCAACGTCCTGACTTTC
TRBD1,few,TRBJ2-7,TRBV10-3,CAISGGDRGLTYEQYF,TGTGCCATCAGTGGGGGTGACAGGGGGCTTACCTACGAGCAGTACTTC
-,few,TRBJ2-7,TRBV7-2,CASSRTAAVPYEQYF,TGTGCCAGCAGCCGGACGGCGGCGGTCCCCTACGAGCAGTACTTC
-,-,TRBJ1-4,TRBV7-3,CASSLQGTGEKLFF,TGTGCCAGCAGCCTACAGGGAACCGGTGAAAAACTGTTTTTT
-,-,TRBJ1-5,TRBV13,CASSLGNSNQPQHF,TGTGCCAGCAGCTTAGGGAATAGCAATCAGCCCCAGCATTTT
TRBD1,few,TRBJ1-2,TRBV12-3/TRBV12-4,CASSFGLDRGGFGYTF,TGTGCCAGCAGTTTCGGCCTAGACAGGGGAGGTTTTGGCTACACCTTC
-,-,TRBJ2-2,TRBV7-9,CASSGDMDTGELFF,TGTGCCAGCAGCGGGGACATGGACACCGGGGAGCTGTTTTTT
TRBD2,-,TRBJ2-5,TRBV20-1,CSARVLAGYQETQYF,TGCAGTGCTAGAGTCCTAGCGGGGTACCAAGAGACCCAGTACTTC
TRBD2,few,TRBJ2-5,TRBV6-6,CASTAGGHGETQYF,TGTGCCAGCACAGCGGGGGGGCATGGTGAGACCCAGTACTTC
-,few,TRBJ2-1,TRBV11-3,CASRRDGAYNEQFF,TGTGCCAGCAGGCGGGACGGAGCCTACAATGAGCAGTTCTTC
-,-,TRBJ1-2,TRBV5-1,CASSMDSPNYGYTF,TGCGCCAGCAGTATGGACAGCCCTAACTATGGCTACACCTTC
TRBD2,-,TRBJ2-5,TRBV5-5,CASSLGTSRETQYF,TGTGCCAGCAGCTTGGGGACTAGCCGAGAGACCCAGTACTTC
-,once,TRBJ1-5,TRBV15,CATSSGGNQHQHF,TGTGCCACCAGCAGTGGGGGAAATCAGCACCAGCATTTT
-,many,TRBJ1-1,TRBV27,CASSLVIPRGIGEAFF,TGTGCCAGCAGTCTCGTTATCCCTAGGGGCATCGGGGAAGCTTTCTTT
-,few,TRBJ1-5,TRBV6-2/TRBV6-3,CASSYNSNQPQHF,TGTGCCAGCAGTTACAACTCAAATCAGCCCCAGCATTTT
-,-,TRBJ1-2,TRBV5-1,CASSQGRTGYTF,TGCGCCAGCAGTCAAGGACGTACTGGCTACACCTTC
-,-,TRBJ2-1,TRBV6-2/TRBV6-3,CASTSLDEQFF,TGTGCCAGCACTAGCTTGGATGAGCAGTTCTTC
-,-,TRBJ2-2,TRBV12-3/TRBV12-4,CASLPSGTGELFF,TGTGCCAGCCTGCCCTCCGGGACCGGGGAGCTGTTTTTT
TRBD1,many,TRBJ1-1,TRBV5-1,CASSLGDRESTEAFF,TGCGCCAGCAGCTTGGGGGACAGGGAAAGCACTGAAGCTTTCTTT
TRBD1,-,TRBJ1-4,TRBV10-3,CAISAGGQASTNEKLFF,TGTGCCATCAGTGCTGGGGGACAGGCGTCGACTAATGAAAAACTGTTTTTT
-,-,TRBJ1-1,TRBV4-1,CASSQERGRSNTEAFF,TGCGCCAGCAGCCAAGAAAGGGGTCGCTCGAACACTGAAGCTTTCTTT
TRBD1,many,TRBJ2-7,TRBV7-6,CASSSSQGQSYEQYF,TGTGCCAGCAGCTCCTCCCAGGGACAGTCCTACGAGCAGTACTTC
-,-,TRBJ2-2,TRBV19,CASWQGLYTGELFF,TGTGCCAGTTGGCAGGGACTCTACACCGGGGAGCTGTTTTTT
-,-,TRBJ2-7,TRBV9,CASSVEVGPWGEQYF,TGTGCCAGCAGCGTAGAGGTAGGGCCCTGGGGCGAGCAGTACTTC
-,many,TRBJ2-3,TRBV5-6,CASSLDGSTDTQYF,TGTGCCAGCAGCTTGGACGGTAGCACAGATACGCAGTATTTT
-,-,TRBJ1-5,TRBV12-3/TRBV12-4,CASSFELQPSNQPQHF,TGTGCCAGCAGTTTCGAGTTGCAGCCAAGCAATCAGCCCCAGCATTTT
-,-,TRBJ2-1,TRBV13,CASSSDRRNEQFF,TGTGCCAGCAGCTCCGACAGGCGGAATGAGCAGTTCTTC
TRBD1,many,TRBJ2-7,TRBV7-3,CASSQDRGSYEQYF,TGTGCCAGCAGCCAGGACAGGGGGTCCTACGAGCAGTACTTC
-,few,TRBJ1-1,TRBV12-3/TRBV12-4,CASSLATGHTEAFF,TGTGCCAGCAGTTTAGCGACCGGGCACACTGAAGCTTTCTTT
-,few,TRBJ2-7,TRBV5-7,CASSFRSRDGRVSYEQYF,TGTGCCAGCAGCTTTAGGAGCCGGGACGGTAGGGTATCCTACGAGCAGTACTTC
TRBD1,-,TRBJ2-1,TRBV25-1,CASTGQGPRGSYNEQFF,TGTGCCAGCACGGGACAGGGGCCTCGGGGCTCCTACAATGAGCAGTTCTTC
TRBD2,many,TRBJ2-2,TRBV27,CASSLFSGTYTGELFF,TGTGCCAGCAGTTTATTTAGCGGGACGTACACCGGGGAGCTGTTTTTT